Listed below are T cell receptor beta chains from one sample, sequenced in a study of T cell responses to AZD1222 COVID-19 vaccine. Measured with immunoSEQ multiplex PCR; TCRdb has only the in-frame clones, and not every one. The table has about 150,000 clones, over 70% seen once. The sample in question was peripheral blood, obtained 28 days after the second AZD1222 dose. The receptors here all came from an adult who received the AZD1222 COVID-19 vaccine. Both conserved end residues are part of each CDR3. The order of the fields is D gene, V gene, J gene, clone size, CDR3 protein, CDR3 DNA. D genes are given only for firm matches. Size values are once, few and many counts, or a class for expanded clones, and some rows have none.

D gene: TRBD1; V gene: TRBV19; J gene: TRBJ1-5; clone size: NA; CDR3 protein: CASSIATTGADNQPQHF; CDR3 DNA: TGTGCCAGTAGTATCGCCACTACAGGGGCCGACAATCAGCCCCAGCATTTT
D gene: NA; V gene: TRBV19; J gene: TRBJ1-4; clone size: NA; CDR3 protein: CASSIISDEKLFF; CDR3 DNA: TGTGCCAGTAGTATAATTAGCGATGAAAAACTGTTTTTT
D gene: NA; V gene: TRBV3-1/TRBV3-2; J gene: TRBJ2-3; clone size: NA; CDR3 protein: CASSPLREHTQYF; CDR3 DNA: TGTGCCAGCAGCCCTCTCCGTGAGCATACGCAGTATTTT
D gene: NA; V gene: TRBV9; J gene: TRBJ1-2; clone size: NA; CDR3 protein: CASSARLSYGYTF; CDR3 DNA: TGTGCCAGCAGCGCCAGACTCTCCTATGGCTACACCTTC
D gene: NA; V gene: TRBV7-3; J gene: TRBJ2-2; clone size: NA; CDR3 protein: CASSPQGGIGTGELFF; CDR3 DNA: TGTGCCAGCAGCCCCCAGGGAGGTATAGGAACCGGGGAGCTGTTTTTT
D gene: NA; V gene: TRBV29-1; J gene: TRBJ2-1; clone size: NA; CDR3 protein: CSVEREAGNEQFF; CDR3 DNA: TGCAGCGTTGAGCGGGAAGCTGGAAATGAGCAGTTCTTC
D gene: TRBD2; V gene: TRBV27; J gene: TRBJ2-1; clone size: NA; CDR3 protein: CASSLSPPGTSGRAYNEQFF; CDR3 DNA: TGTGCCAGCAGTTTATCTCCCCCCGGGACTAGCGGGAGAGCATACAATGAGCAGTTCTTC
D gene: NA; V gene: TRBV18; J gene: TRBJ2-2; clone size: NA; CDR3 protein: CASSPRGVATGELFF; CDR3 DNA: TGTGCCAGCTCACCAAGGGGAGTGGCTACCGGGGAGCTGTTTTTT
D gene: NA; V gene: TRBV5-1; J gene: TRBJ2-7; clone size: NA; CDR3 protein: CASSGVVTYEQYF; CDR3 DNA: TGCGCCAGCAGCGGAGTTGTAACCTACGAGCAGTACTTC
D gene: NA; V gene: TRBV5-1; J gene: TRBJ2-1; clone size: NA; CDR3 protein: CASSYQGRDEQFF; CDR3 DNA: TGCGCCAGCAGCTATCAGGGGCGGGATGAGCAGTTCTTC
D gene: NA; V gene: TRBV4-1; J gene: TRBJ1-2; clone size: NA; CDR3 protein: CASSQEGGYGYTF; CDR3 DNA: TGCGCCAGCAGCCAAGAAGGGGGCTATGGCTACACCTTC
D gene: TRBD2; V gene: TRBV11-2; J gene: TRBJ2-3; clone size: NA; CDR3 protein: CASSLGLTGGRTDTQYF; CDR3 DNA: TGTGCCAGCAGCTTGGGACTGACGGGAGGCCGCACAGATACGCAGTATTTT
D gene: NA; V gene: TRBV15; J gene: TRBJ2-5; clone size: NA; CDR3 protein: CATSRDGASASGATQYF; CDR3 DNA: TGTGCCACCAGCAGAGATGGGGCTAGCGCCTCGGGCGCGACCCAGTACTTC
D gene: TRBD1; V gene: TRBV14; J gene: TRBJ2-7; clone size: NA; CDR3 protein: CASSQGNRGLNEQYF; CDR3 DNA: TGTGCCAGCAGCCAAGGGAACAGGGGTCTAAACGAGCAGTACTTC
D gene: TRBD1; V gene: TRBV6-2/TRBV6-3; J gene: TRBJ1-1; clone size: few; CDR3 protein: CASSYSGTGAINTEAFF; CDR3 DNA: TGTGCCAGCAGTTATTCCGGGACAGGGGCTATAAACACTGAAGCTTTCTTT
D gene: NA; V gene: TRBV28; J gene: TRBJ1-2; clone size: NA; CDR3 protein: CASRKPIYGYTF; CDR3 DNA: TGTGCCAGCCGCAAACCTATTTATGGCTACACCTTC
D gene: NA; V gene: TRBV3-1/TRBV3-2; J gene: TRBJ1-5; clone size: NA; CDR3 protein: CASIDLVRSGAFWPQHF; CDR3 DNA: TGTGCCAGCATCGACCTGGTCCGGTCAGGGGCCTTCTGGCCCCAGCATTTT
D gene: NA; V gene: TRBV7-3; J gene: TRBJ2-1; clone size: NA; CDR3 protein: CASSRDFAYNEQFF; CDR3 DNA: TGTGCCAGCAGCCGGGACTTCGCCTACAATGAGCAGTTCTTC
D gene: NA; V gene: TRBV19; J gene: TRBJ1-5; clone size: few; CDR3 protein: CASSIEGYKPQHF; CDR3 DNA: TGTGCCAGTAGTATAGAGGGATATAAGCCCCAGCATTTT
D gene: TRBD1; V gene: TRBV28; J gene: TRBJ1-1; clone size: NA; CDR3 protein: CASSFRNTGGGTEAFF; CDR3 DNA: TGTGCCAGCAGTTTCCGAAACACAGGGGGCGGGACTGAAGCTTTCTTT
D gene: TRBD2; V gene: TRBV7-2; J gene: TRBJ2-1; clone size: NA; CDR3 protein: CASSLSTSGALEQFF; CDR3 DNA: TGTGCCAGCAGCTTATCGACTAGCGGAGCCCTTGAGCAGTTCTTC
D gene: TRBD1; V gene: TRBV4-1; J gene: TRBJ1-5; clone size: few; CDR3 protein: CASSQDASPGQGDHQPQHF; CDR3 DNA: TGCGCCAGCAGCCAAGATGCTAGCCCGGGACAGGGGGATCATCAGCCCCAGCATTTT
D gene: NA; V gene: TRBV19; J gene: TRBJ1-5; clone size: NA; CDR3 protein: CASMVSGTGVQPQHF; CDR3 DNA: TGTGCCAGTATGGTGTCAGGGACGGGGGTGCAGCCCCAGCATTTT
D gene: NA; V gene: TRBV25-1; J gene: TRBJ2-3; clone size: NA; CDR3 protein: CASSELTSGKGGTQYF; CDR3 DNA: TGTGCCAGCAGTGAATTGACTTCAGGGAAGGGAGGTACGCAGTATTTT
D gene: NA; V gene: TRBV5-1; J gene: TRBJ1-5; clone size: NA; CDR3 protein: CASSPTGPNQPQHF; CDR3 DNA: TGCGCCAGCAGCCCCACGGGGCCCAATCAGCCCCAGCATTTT
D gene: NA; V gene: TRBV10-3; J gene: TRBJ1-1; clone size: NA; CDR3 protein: CAISLLTEAFF; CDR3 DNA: TGTGCCATCAGTCTCCTGACTGAAGCTTTCTTT
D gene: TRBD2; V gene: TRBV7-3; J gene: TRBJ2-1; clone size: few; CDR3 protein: CASSLRLAGHNEQFF; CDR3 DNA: TGTGCCAGCAGCTTAAGGCTAGCGGGGCACAATGAGCAGTTCTTC
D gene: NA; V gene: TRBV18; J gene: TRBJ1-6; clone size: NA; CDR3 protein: CASSEPGGNNSPLHF; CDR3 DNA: TGTGCCAGCTCAGAACCCGGGGGAAATAATTCACCCCTCCACTTT
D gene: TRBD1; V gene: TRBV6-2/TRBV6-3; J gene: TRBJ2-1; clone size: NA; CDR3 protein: CASSYQTGGSNEQFF; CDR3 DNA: TGTGCCAGCAGTTACCAAACAGGGGGCAGTAATGAGCAGTTCTTC
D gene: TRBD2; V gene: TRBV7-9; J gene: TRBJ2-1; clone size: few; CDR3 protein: CASSLGSGSPNEQFF; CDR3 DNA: TGTGCCAGCAGCTTAGGGAGCGGGAGCCCCAATGAGCAGTTCTTC
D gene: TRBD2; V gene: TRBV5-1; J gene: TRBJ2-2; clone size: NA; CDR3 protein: CASSLAGSGRTGELFF; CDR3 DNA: TGCGCCAGCAGCTTGGCTGGTAGCGGGAGAACCGGGGAGCTGTTTTTT
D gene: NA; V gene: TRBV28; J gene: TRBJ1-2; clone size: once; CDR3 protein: CASIPGSLRANYGYTF; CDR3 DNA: TGTGCCAGCATCCCGGGCTCGCTACGGGCTAACTATGGCTACACCTTC
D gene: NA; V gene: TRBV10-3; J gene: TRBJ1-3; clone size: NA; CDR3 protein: CAISLTGSTSGNTIYF; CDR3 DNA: TGTGCCATCAGCCTGACAGGCTCGACCTCTGGAAACACCATATATTTT
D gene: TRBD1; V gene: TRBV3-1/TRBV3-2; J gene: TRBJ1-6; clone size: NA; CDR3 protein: CASSQDRGGLPLHF; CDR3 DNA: TGTGCCAGCAGCCAGGACAGGGGCGGATTACCCCTCCACTTT
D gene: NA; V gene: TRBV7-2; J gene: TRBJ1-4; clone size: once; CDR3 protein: CASRPGGATNEKLFF; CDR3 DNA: TGTGCCAGCAGACCCGGTGGGGCAACTAATGAAAAACTGTTTTTT
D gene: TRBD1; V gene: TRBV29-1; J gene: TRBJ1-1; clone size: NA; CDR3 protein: CSVETGIEAFF; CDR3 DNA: TGCAGCGTGGAGACAGGGATTGAAGCTTTCTTT
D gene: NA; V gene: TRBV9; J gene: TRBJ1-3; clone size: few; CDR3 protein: CASSIRENLSGNTIYF; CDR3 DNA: TGTGCCAGCAGCATCCGGGAGAACCTTTCTGGAAACACCATATATTTT
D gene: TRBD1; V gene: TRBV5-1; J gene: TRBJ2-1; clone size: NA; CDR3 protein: CASSLDGQGLRNEQFF; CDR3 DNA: TGCGCCAGCAGCTTGGACGGACAGGGGTTGAGGAATGAGCAGTTCTTC
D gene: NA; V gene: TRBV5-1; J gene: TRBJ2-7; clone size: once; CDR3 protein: CASRIQANYEQYF; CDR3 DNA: TGCGCCAGCAGAATACAGGCCAACTACGAGCAGTACTTC
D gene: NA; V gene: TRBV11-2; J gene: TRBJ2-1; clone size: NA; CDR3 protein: CASSGGGNPNEQFF; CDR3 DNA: TGTGCCAGCAGCGGTGGCGGGAATCCGAATGAGCAGTTCTTC
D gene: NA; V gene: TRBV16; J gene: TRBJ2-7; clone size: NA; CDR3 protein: CASSPLSGRGYEQYF; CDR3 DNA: TGTGCCAGCAGCCCCTTAAGCGGGCGGGGCTACGAGCAGTACTTC
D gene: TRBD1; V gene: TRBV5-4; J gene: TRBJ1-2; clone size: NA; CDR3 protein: CASSSQGAYGYTF; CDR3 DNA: TGTGCCAGCAGCTCCCAGGGGGCGTATGGCTACACCTTC
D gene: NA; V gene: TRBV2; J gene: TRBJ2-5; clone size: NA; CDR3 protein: CASSETQGIGTQYF; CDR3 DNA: TGTGCCAGCAGTGAAACACAGGGAATTGGGACCCAGTACTTC
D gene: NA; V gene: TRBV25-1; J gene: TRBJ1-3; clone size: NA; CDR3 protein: CASSDPSGSSGNTIYF; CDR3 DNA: TGTGCCAGCAGTGATCCCAGCGGAAGCTCTGGAAACACCATATATTTT
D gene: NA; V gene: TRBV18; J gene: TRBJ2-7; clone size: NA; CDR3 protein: CASSTGGTDYEQYF; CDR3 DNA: TGTGCCAGCTCTACCGGAGGGACAGATTACGAGCAGTACTTC